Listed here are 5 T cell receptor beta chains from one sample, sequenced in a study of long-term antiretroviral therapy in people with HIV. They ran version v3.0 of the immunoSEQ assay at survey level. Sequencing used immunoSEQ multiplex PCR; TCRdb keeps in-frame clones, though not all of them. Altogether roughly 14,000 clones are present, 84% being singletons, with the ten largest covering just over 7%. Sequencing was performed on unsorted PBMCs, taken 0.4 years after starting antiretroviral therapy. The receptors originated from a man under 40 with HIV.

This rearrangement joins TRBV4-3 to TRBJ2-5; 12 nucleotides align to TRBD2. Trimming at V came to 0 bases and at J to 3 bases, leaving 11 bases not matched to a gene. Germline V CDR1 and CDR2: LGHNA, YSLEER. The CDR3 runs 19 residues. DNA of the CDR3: TGCGCCAGCAGCCAAGATAGGCTAGCGGGAGGGCATAAGAAAGAGACCCAGTACTTC. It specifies CASSQDRLAGGHKKETQYF.

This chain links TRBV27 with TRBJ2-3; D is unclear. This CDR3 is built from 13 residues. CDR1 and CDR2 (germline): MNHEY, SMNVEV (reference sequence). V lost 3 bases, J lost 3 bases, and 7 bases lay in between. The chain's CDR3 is CASSFGGTDTQYF. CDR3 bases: TGTGCCAGCAGTTTTGGTGGAACAGATACGCAGTATTTT.

The CDR3 protein is CASSEEAGRNQPQHF. For the CDR3, the DNA is TGTGCCAGCAGTGAAGAAGCAGGGAGAAATCAGCCCCAGCATTTT. The gene calls are TRBV6-1 and TRBJ1-5, with D tentatively TRBD1 (5 bases). Trimming took 1 base from V and 4 from J, leaving 11 bases between them. The CDR3 is made up of 15 amino acids. CDR1 and CDR2 from the germline V gene are MNHNS and SASEGT.

Written as DNA, the CDR3 is TGTGCCAGCCTCCGGGGACTCAACGCTGAAGCTTTCTTT. Translating it yields CASLRGLNAEAFF. The rearrangement joins TRBV2 to TRBJ1-1; TRBD1 might be the D (5 bases). Trimming removed 8 bases from V and 6 bases from J, with 16 bases in between. The CDR3 runs to 13 residues. Germline lookup yields CDR1 SNHLY and CDR2 FYNNEI.

CDR3 nucleotides: TGTGCCAGCAGCCCGAGCCTGACAGGGGGCGACGGCTACGAGCAGTACTTC. It encodes CASSPSLTGGDGYEQYF. The chain recombines TRBV7-2 with TRBJ2-7; 10 bases are shared with TRBD1. With V trimmed by 5 bases and J by 3 bases, 13 bases remained unmatched. The germline V gene has CDR1 SGHTA and CDR2 FQGNSA. The CDR3 spans 17 residues.